The T cell receptor beta chain described here comes from a study of blood T cell repertoires in COVID-19. The repertoire was sequenced with immunoSEQ multiplex PCR; TCRdb's copy has only in-frame clones and lacks some. Of tens of thousands of clones in the sample, 70% to 80% were seen once. V was cut by 2 bases and J by 2 bases, with 4 bases left in between. Looked up from germline, CDR1 is KGHSY and CDR2 is FQNENV. The CDR3 is made up of 13 amino acids. Input material: peripheral blood. This sequence originates from a human donor in a cohort sampled during active COVID-19. The chain employs TRBV16 and TRBJ1-3; D unresolved. The CDR3 DNA follows: TGTGCCAGCAGCCAAGCGGCTGGAAACACCATATATTTT. Amino acid sequence: CASSQAAGNTIYF. Based on the CDR3 plus reference TRBV16 and TRBJ1-3, the full variable domain is GEEVAQTPKHLVRGEGQKAKLYCAPIKGHSYVFWYQQVLKNEFKFLISFQNENVFDETGMPKERFSAKCLPNSPCSLEIQATKLEDSAVYFCASSQAAGNTIYFGEGSWLTVV.